One sample yielded the 16 T cell receptor beta chains listed below, sequenced in a study of T-cell reconstitution after alpha-beta-depleted transplantation in children. The library targeted TCRbeta and was prepared with unique molecular identifiers. TCRdb fed the PCR reads into MiXCR, producing one record per CDR3 protein. The sample shows approximately 240,000 distinct CDR3 sequences, 9.7% of them seen only once. The sample consisted of PBMCs from the stem cell graft donor, taken from the stem cell graft. Receptors were obtained from a human donor who donated a stem cell graft to a child with SCID.

This clonotype was counted many times. The chain links TRBV27 to TRBJ2-1; D is ambiguous. V lost 5 bases to trimming and J lost 5 bases, with 13 bases between them. Germline CDR1 reads MNHEY; CDR2 reads SMNVEV (reference sequence). CDR3 length: 14 amino acids. The CDR3 coding sequence is TGTGCCAGCAGTCCAATCCTCTCGAACAATGAGCAGTTCTTC. Its translation is CASSPILSNNEQFF.

Many counts were recorded for this clonotype. The chain uses TRBV10-3 and TRBJ2-3; TRBD2 aligns across 14 bases. There are 20 residues in the CDR3. The ends lost 3 bases at V and 0 bases at J; junction bases unmatched: 11. The germline gives CDR1 ENHRY, CDR2 SYGVKD. For the CDR3, the DNA is TGTGCCATCAGTGATCCCGGGACTAGCGGGGGCAAAGATAGCACAGATACGCAGTATTTT. Amino acids: CAISDPGTSGGKDSTDTQYF.

This clonotype was recorded many times. The rearrangement joins TRBV29-1 to TRBJ2-7; D might be TRBD2 (6 bases). The CDR3 covers 14 residues. CDR1 is SQVTM and CDR2 is ANQGSEA in the germline V gene. V dropped 0 bases and J dropped 2 bases, with 11 bases sitting between them. Here the CDR3 reads CSVEEEGRAYEQYF. CDR3 bases: TGCAGCGTTGAAGAGGAGGGCAGGGCCTACGAGCAGTACTTC.

About this clonotype: Given the absence of the conserved phenylalanine or tryptophan at the CDR3 end, a read error is likely. J is TRBJ1-6 and V is TRBV20-1; D gene uncertain. Germline CDR1 is DFQATT and CDR2 is SNEGSKA (reference sequence). Trimming left V 2 bases short and J 10 bases short, with 12 bases between. The CDR3 runs 13 residues. This chain's CDR3 is CSARSQAESPLHL. For the CDR3, the DNA is TGCAGTGCTAGAAGCCAGGCAGAGTCACCCCTCCACTTA.

This clonotype was seen repeatedly, ten times or more. The V call is TRBV11-1, the J call TRBJ1-4; maybe TRBD1 (5 bases). The germline V and J ends were trimmed by 6 bases and 0 bases, with 17 bases remaining between them. The CDR3 loop spans 17 amino acids. CDR1 and CDR2 (germline): SGHAT, FQDESV (reference sequence). As DNA, the CDR3 is TGTGCCAGCAGTTCCCGGCAGGGAGGATCAACTAATGAAAAACTGTTTTTT. It encodes CASSSRQGGSTNEKLFF.

This clonotype has a count of ten or more. The chain has TRBV7-8 and TRBJ2-1; D remains unclear. This CDR3 contains 17 residues. Trimming took off 1 base at V and 10 bases at J, with 23 bases between the two ends. The germline V gene has CDR1 SGHVS and CDR2 FQNEAQ. This CDR3 is CASSLGALAVLRHEQFF. In DNA, the CDR3 is TGTGCCAGCAGCTTAGGGGCACTCGCTGTCCTAAGGCACGAGCAGTTCTTC.

In its sample, this clonotype was seen many times. This chain joins TRBV20-1 and TRBJ1-5; possible D gene TRBD1, 5 bases. The CDR3 has 15 amino acids. V dropped 1 base and J dropped 3 bases, with 13 bases sitting between them. Germline CDR1 is DFQATT and CDR2 is SNEGSKA (reference sequence). The CDR3 DNA sequence: TGCAGTGCTAGAGGACAACAGGATCTCAATCAGCCCCAGCATTTT. Translation gives CSARGQQDLNQPQHF.

This clonotype came up a few times. The chain recombines TRBV6-1 with TRBJ1-5; no reliable D call. Germline V gives CDR1 MNHNS, CDR2 SASEGT. The CDR3 contains 15 residues. Trimming left V 5 bases short and J 5 bases short, with 16 bases between. The CDR3 sequence: CASSRNGRFDQPQHF. The CDR3 DNA reads TGTGCCAGCAGTCGAAACGGACGCTTCGATCAGCCCCAGCATTTT.

This clonotype occurred many times. The gene calls are TRBV3-1 and TRBJ1-4; 7 positions agree with TRBD1. The CDR3 loop spans 16 amino acids. The germline gives CDR1 LGHDT, CDR2 YNNKEL (reference sequence). Germline trimming cut 1 base from V and 7 bases from J; bases unmatched to any gene: 9. The CDR3 sequence: CASSQGLTGSREKLFF. The CDR3 DNA follows: TGTGCCAGCAGCCAAGGTTTGACAGGGAGTCGTGAAAAACTGTTTTTT.

This clonotype was seen many times. The rearrangement uses TRBV5-1 and TRBJ1-2; 8 bases match TRBD1. The CDR3 loop spans 15 amino acids. V shed 2 bases, J shed 7 bases, and the junction held 10 bases outside the gene matches. Germline CDR1 SGHRS, CDR2 YFSETQ. CDR3 nucleotide sequence: TGCGCCAGCAGCTTTATCGTGACCAGGGGGCTTGGCTACACCTTC. It codes for CASSFIVTRGLGYTF.

This clonotype appeared many times. V gene TRBV24-1 combines with J gene TRBJ1-5, with 8 bases lining up with TRBD1. This CDR3 spans 16 amino acids. Germline CDR1 and CDR2: KGHDR and SFDVKD. Trimming removed 4 bases from V and 7 bases from J; junction bases left unmatched: 11. As DNA, the CDR3 is TGTGCCACCAGTGAGGACGGACAGGGTTTGTGCCAGCCCCAGCATTTT. As protein: CATSEDGQGLCQPQHF.

This clonotype appeared many times. The J gene is TRBJ2-3, the V gene TRBV20-1; 13 bases match TRBD2. Per the germline V gene, CDR1 is DFQATT and CDR2 is SNEGSKA (reference sequence). This CDR3 is built from 16 residues. J gave up 4 bases and V 3 bases, and 7 bases lay outside the gene matches. For the CDR3, the DNA is TGCAGTGCTAGGGGGTTCGGGACTAGCGGGGCAGATACGCAGTATTTT. It encodes CSARGFGTSGADTQYF.

This chain links TRBV5-6 with TRBJ1-2; 8 bases line up with TRBD1. CDR1 SGHDT and CDR2 YYEEEE come from the germline V gene. This CDR3 comprises 14 residues. The DNA of the CDR3 is TGTACCAACAGCTCCCGGACAGGGCACTGGGGCTACACCTTC. Protein sequence: CTNSSRTGHWGYTF.

This clonotype was recorded many times. J is TRBJ1-5 and V is TRBV5-6, with 8 bases fitting TRBD1. Trimming cost V 4 bases and J 5 bases; bases outside gene matches: 2. The CDR3 length is 13 residues. Looked up from germline, CDR1 is SGHDT and CDR2 is YYEEEE. The CDR3 DNA follows: TGTGCCAGCAGCGAGGACAGGGATCAGCCCCAGCATTTT. Translation gives CASSEDRDQPQHF.

This clonotype was recorded many times. The genes are TRBV20-1 and TRBJ2-5; no definite D call. The CDR3 length is 12 residues. Trimming removed 3 bases from V and 1 base from J, with 6 bases in between. The germline V gene has CDR1 DFQATT and CDR2 SNEGSKA (reference sequence). The DNA of the CDR3 is TGCAGTGCTAGTCCCCTCCAAGAGACCCAGTACTTC. It encodes CSASPLQETQYF.

CDR3 sequence (DNA): TGCGCCAGCAGCCGTAACAGGGCGAACTCTGGAAACACCATATATTTT. It specifies CASSRNRANSGNTIYF. The chain joins TRBV4-1 to TRBJ1-3, with TRBD1 as a possible D gene (6 bases). The CDR3 runs to 16 residues. Between the trimmed V and J ends, which lost 4 bases and 0 bases, there was a span of 13 bases. Germline loops: CDR1 MGHRA, CDR2 YSYEKL.